The next 30 T cell receptor beta chains were all read from a single sample in a study of blood T cell repertoires in COVID-19. Profiling relied on immunoSEQ multiplex PCR, and the TCRdb table lists in-frame clones only, not all of them. Of more than 300,000 clones in the sample, around nine tenths are singletons; the top ten hold 2.5% to 4%. Sequences were obtained from peripheral blood. These receptor sequences come from a woman younger than 30 who had recovered from COVID-19.

The rearrangement links TRBV6-5 to TRBJ1-2; 8 bases match TRBD1. With V trimmed by 0 bases and J by 1 base, 4 bases remained unmatched. CDR1 is MNHEY and CDR2 is SVGAGI in the germline V gene. The CDR3 consists of 16 residues. The CDR3 region has the DNA TGTGCCAGCAGTTACTCGACAGGGGTCCGTAACTATGGCTACACCTTC. Translation: CASSYSTGVRNYGYTF.

This sequence joins TRBV6-7 and TRBJ1-6; D is unresolved. TRBV6-7 is an ORF; its function is uncertain. V shed 0 bases and J shed 6 bases, with 9 bases lying between them. The CDR3 has 15 amino acids. The CDR3 DNA is TGTGCCAGCAGTTACTCGAGGTGGATTAATTCACCCCTCCACTTT. Encoded protein: CASSYSRWINSPLHF.

This rearrangement joins TRBV2 to TRBJ2-1; 7 bases align to TRBD2. V shed 7 bases and J 5 bases; nucleotides not matched to a gene: 5. Germline CDR1 and CDR2: SNHLY and FYNNEI. There are 13 residues in the CDR3. CDR3: CASNREANNEQFF. The CDR3 nucleotides read TGTGCCAGCAATCGGGAGGCGAACAATGAGCAGTTCTTC.

The genes are TRBV10-1 and TRBJ2-3; 9 nucleotides agree with TRBD2. There are 17 residues in the CDR3. The V and J ends lost 3 bases and 4 bases, in that order; junction bases with no gene match: 11. From germline, CDR1 is WNHNN and CDR2 SYGVQD (reference sequence). Here the CDR3 DNA reads TGCGCCAGCAGTGAAGTTGCGGGAGGGCTTTCCGCAGATACGCAGTATTTT. It translates to CASSEVAGGLSADTQYF.

V usage is TRBV4-3 and J usage is TRBJ2-1; 10 bases map to TRBD2. The germline V gene has CDR1 LGHNA and CDR2 YSLEER. This CDR3 has 21 residues. The junction had 14 bases not matched to a gene; V was cut back by 0 bases and J by 0 bases. DNA for the CDR3: TGCGCCAGCAGCCAAGATTCGGGGCCACTAGCGGGGACGAGCTCCTACAATGAGCAGTTCTTC. Its translation is CASSQDSGPLAGTSSYNEQFF.

The V call is TRBV30, the J call TRBJ1-4, with 9 bases lining up with TRBD1. Germline V CDR1 and CDR2: GTSNPN, SVGIG (reference sequence). The CDR3 has 15 amino acids. Unmatched junction bases numbered 6, after V lost 3 bases and J lost 4 bases. The DNA for the CDR3 is TGTGCCTGGAGGGAACAGGGGGCCGGTAATGAAAAACTGTTTTTT. It specifies CAWREQGAGNEKLFF.

J is TRBJ1-2 and V is TRBV5-6; maybe TRBD1 (5 bases). Germline V CDR1 and CDR2: SGHDT, YYEEEE. V was pared by 4 bases and J by 3 bases, with 13 bases between. The CDR3 has 14 residues. This CDR3 reads CASSPQGLDYGYTF. The CDR3 region has the DNA TGTGCCAGCAGCCCCCAGGGACTAGACTATGGCTACACCTTC.

In this sample, this clone turned up once. This rearrangement joins TRBV19 to TRBJ2-3, with D uncertain. The CDR3 runs to 14 residues. Trimming shortened V by 5 bases and J by 5 bases, and 14 bases separated the two germline ends. Germline V gene sequence: CDR1 LNHDA, CDR2 SQIVND (reference sequence). The CDR3 coding sequence is TGTGCCAGTAGTCCGGCCTCCCTAGGAGATACGCAGTATTTT. Its translation is CASSPASLGDTQYF.

This rearrangement joins TRBV24-1 to TRBJ1-2, with 7 bases that match TRBD1. The germline CDR1 and CDR2 sequences are KGHDR and SFDVKD. The V gene end was trimmed by 4 bases and the J gene end by 7 bases; junction bases not matched to a gene: 2. The CDR3 length is 12 residues. Here the CDR3 DNA reads TGTGCCACCAGTGAGGGGGACAGTGGCTACACCTTC. It encodes CATSEGDSGYTF.

The V call is TRBV7-8, the J call TRBJ1-4; D not certain. This CDR3 spans 13 amino acids. The germline V and J ends were trimmed by 0 bases and 6 bases, with 5 bases remaining between them. From germline, CDR1 is SGHVS and CDR2 FQNEAQ. CDR3 in DNA: TGTGCCAGCAGCTTAGCCCGGGATGAAAAACTGTTTTTT. Amino acids: CASSLARDEKLFF.

The V call is TRBV5-6, the J call TRBJ2-1; D may be TRBD1 (6 bases). CDR1 and CDR2 (germline): SGHDT, YYEEEE. The CDR3 runs to 16 residues. V gave up 0 bases and J gave up 3 bases, with 13 bases separating them. CDR3 coding DNA: TGTGCCAGCAGCTTGGTAGCAGGGGAACTCTACAATGAGCAGTTCTTC. Translation gives CASSLVAGELYNEQFF.

The V call is TRBV3-1 (or the pseudogene TRBV3-2), the J call TRBJ2-3; 8 bases match TRBD2. The V segment lost 0 bases and the J segment 2 bases; nucleotides outside the gene matches: 1. The CDR3 runs 15 residues. Germline V gene lookup returns CDR1 LGHDT and CDR2 YNNKEL (reference sequence). The CDR3 sequence is CASSQDGRATDTQYF. In DNA, the CDR3 is TGTGCCAGCAGCCAAGACGGGAGGGCCACAGATACGCAGTATTTT.

This clone was observed once. The chain is built from TRBV11-3 and TRBJ2-3; 9 bases align to TRBD2. J lost 3 bases, V lost 5 bases, and 12 bases had no gene match. Germline V gene sequence: CDR1 SGHNT, CDR2 YENEEA. This CDR3 comprises 17 residues. This CDR3 reads CASSNGVAGGVTDTQYF. In DNA form, the CDR3 reads TGTGCCAGCAGCAACGGGGTGGCGGGAGGGGTAACAGATACGCAGTATTTT.

This rearrangement joins TRBV12-3 or TRBV12-4 to TRBJ1-2; D not certain. Trimming cost V 3 bases and J 4 bases, with 9 bases left between them. The CDR3 runs 13 residues. The CDR3 DNA follows: TGTGCCAGCAGTTTCGGGGAATCCTATGGCTACACCTTC. Protein sequence: CASSFGESYGYTF.

The chain couples TRBV27 to TRBJ2-3, with 12 bases that match TRBD1. Per the germline V gene, CDR1 is MNHEY and CDR2 is SMNVEV (reference sequence). The ends lost 6 bases at V and 7 bases at J; junction bases unmatched: 11. This CDR3 spans 16 amino acids. Written as DNA, the CDR3 is TGTGCCAGCAGACTCTCCGGGACAGGGGGCTTATATACGCAGTATTTT. Amino acids: CASRLSGTGGLYTQYF.

The chain links TRBV25-1 to TRBJ2-5; the match to TRBD1 covers 7 bases. V shed 4 bases and J 5 bases; nucleotides not matched to a gene: 4. The germline V gene has CDR1 MGHDK and CDR2 SYGVNS. The length of the CDR3 is 13 residues. Here the CDR3 reads CASSVTGTETQYF. The CDR3 coding sequence is TGTGCCAGCAGTGTGACAGGGACCGAGACCCAGTACTTC.

The rearrangement links TRBV5-4 to TRBJ1-1; no firm D call. The length of the CDR3 is 14 residues. Germline lookup yields CDR1 SGHNT and CDR2 YYREEE (reference sequence). The V end lost 4 bases, the J end lost 0 bases, and 10 bases lay between the germline ends. This chain's CDR3 is CASSPRPVNTEAFF. In DNA, the CDR3 is TGTGCCAGCAGCCCCCGTCCCGTGAACACTGAAGCTTTCTTT.

This chain connects TRBV6-2 or TRBV6-3 to TRBJ1-1; D call uncertain. V lost 2 bases and J lost 4, with 8 bases in between. The CDR3 extends over 13 amino acids. Germline V gives CDR1 MNHEY, CDR2 SVGEGT. As DNA, the CDR3 is TGTGCCAGCAGTTACCCGACATCCACTGAAGCTTTCTTT. Translation gives CASSYPTSTEAFF.

This chain joins TRBV12-3 or TRBV12-4 and TRBJ2-1; tentatively, D is TRBD1 (6 bases). The V end lost 4 bases, the J end lost 5 bases, and 9 bases lay between the germline ends. This CDR3 comprises 13 residues. CDR3 DNA: TGTGCCAGCAGTTGGCGACAGGACAATGAGCAGTTCTTC. This sequence encodes CASSWRQDNEQFF.

The chain links TRBV7-2 to TRBJ2-1, with TRBD1 matching over 7 bases. The ends lost 5 bases at V and 0 bases at J; junction bases unmatched: 7. Germline V lookup: CDR1 SGHTA, CDR2 FQGNSA. This CDR3 has 16 amino acids. The CDR3 sequence: CASSRPTGTSYNEQFF. As DNA, the CDR3 is TGTGCCAGCAGCCGCCCGACAGGGACCTCCTACAATGAGCAGTTCTTC.

The chain joins TRBV3-1 (or the pseudogene TRBV3-2) to TRBJ2-3; D perhaps matches TRBD2 (6 bases). The CDR3 sequence is 14 residues long. Germline V lookup: CDR1 LGHDT, CDR2 YNNKEL (reference sequence). V gave up 4 bases and J gave up 2 bases, with 10 bases separating them. CDR3 sequence: CASSPGLTTDTQYF. In DNA, the CDR3 is TGTGCCAGCAGCCCGGGACTTACCACAGATACGCAGTATTTT.

The V and J genes are TRBV6-1 and TRBJ1-1; TRBD1 might be the D (5 bases). The CDR3 consists of 13 residues. The germline CDR1 and CDR2 sequences are MNHNS and SASEGT. Trimming removed 2 bases from V and 7 bases from J, with 11 bases in between. CDR3 DNA sequence: TGTGCCAGCAGTGAACTAACAGGCCATGAAGCTTTCTTT. Residues: CASSELTGHEAFF.

The chain links TRBV7-2 to TRBJ2-1, with D perhaps matching TRBD1 (7 bases). Per the germline V gene, CDR1 is SGHTA and CDR2 is FQGNSA. The CDR3 covers 17 residues. V shed 2 bases and J shed 1 base, with 15 bases lying between them. CDR3 sequence reads: CASSLPTGAGSYNEQFF. CDR3 in DNA: TGTGCCAGCAGCTTACCTACAGGGGCGGGGTCCTACAATGAGCAGTTCTTC.

The genes are TRBV7-9 and TRBJ2-2; 13 bases fit TRBD2. V shed 8 bases and J 4 bases; nucleotides not matched to a gene: 13. Germline lookup yields CDR1 SEHNR and CDR2 FQNEAQ (reference sequence). The CDR3 loop spans 18 amino acids. CDR3 DNA: TGTGCCAGCCCAGTCCAGGAACGGACTAGCGGGAGCACCGGGGAGCTGTTTTTT. It is translated as CASPVQERTSGSTGELFF. Looking up the rest from reference TRBV7-9 and TRBJ2-2 gives the full variable domain: DTGVSQNPRHKITKRGQNVTFRCDPISEHNRLYWYRQTLGQGPEFLTYFQNEAQLEKSRLLSDRFSAERPKGSFSTLEIQRTEQGDSAMYLCASPVQERTSGSTGELFFGEGSRLTVL.

This sequence joins TRBV7-9 and TRBJ2-1; D remains unclear. The CDR3 contains 11 residues. The V gene's germline CDR1 is SEHNR and CDR2 FQNEAQ (reference sequence). V shed 5 bases and J shed 8 bases, with 7 bases lying between them. The CDR3 region has the DNA TGTGCCAGCAGCCGCGGAGATGAGCAGTTCTTC. This gives the protein CASSRGDEQFF.

V gene TRBV5-6 combines with J gene TRBJ1-2; TRBD1 is a possible D gene (5 bases). Trimming cost V 2 bases and J 4 bases, with 15 bases left between them. Germline V gene lookup returns CDR1 SGHDT and CDR2 YYEEEE. The CDR3 is 15 residues long. The CDR3 DNA sequence: TGTGCCAGCAGCTTCCGGGACGCGGGAACCTATGGCTACACCTTC. Its protein product is CASSFRDAGTYGYTF.

The chain links TRBV28 to TRBJ2-5; 9 bases line up with TRBD1. With 5 bases clipped from V and 7 bases from J, the junction kept 8 bases outside the gene matches. This CDR3 is 14 amino acids long. Germline V gene sequence: CDR1 MDHEN, CDR2 SYDVKM. DNA of the CDR3: TGTGCCAGCAGTCCTACAGGGGGCCCGGTGACCCAGTACTTC. The encoded protein is CASSPTGGPVTQYF.

This clone came up once. The chain links TRBV11-3 to TRBJ2-2; TRBD2 matches 7 bases. After removal of 4 bases from V and 1 base from J, the junction contained 6 bases not matched to a gene. The germline CDR1 and CDR2 sequences are SGHNT and YENEEA. CDR3 length equals 16 residues. The CDR3 reads CASSSRTRVNTGELFF. CDR3 in DNA: TGTGCCAGCAGCTCTCGGACTAGGGTGAACACCGGGGAGCTGTTTTTT.

The CDR3 region is CASSSVAGVPEQYV. DNA of the CDR3: TGTGCCAGCAGCTCTGTAGCGGGAGTACCCGAGCAGTACGTC. The chain carries TRBV11-2 and TRBJ2-7; 9 bases match TRBD2. With V trimmed by 4 bases and J by 6 bases, 7 bases remained unmatched. CDR3 length: 14 amino acids. Germline lookup yields CDR1 SGHAT and CDR2 FQNNGV.

CDR3 in DNA: TGTGCCAGCAGTTACTCTACTCCATCCTACAATGAGCAGTTCTTC. Encoded protein: CASSYSTPSYNEQFF. The rearrangement uses TRBV6-5 and TRBJ2-1; D is undetermined. The CDR3 length is 15 residues. V was trimmed by 0 bases and J by 1 base, leaving 7 bases between them. Germline-derived CDR1 and CDR2 are MNHEY and SVGAGI.